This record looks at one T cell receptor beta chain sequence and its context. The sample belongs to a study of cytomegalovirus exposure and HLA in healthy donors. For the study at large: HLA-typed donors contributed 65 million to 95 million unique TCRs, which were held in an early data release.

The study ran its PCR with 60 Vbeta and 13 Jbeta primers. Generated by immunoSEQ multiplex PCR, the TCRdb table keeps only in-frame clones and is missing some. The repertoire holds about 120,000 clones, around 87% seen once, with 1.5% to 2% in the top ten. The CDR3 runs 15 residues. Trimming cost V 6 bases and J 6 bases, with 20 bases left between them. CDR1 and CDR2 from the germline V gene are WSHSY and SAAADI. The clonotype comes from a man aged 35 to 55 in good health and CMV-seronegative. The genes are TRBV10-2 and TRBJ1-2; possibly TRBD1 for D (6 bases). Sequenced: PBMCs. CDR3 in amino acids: CASSTTLQGANGYTF. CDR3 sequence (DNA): TGCGCCAGCAGCACTACCTTACAGGGAGCGAATGGCTACACCTTC.